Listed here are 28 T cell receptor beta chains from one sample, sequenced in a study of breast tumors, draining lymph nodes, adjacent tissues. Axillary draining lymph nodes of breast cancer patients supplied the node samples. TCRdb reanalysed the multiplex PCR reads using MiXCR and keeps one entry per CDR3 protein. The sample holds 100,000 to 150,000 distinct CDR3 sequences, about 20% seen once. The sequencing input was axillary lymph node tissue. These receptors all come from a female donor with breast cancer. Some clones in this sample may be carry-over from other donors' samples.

The CDR3 here is CASSSDRGNIQYF. The CDR3 DNA follows: TGTGCCAGCAGCTCTGACAGGGGTAATATTCAGTACTTC. The rearrangement joins TRBV14 to TRBJ2-4; TRBD1 matches at 8 bases. CDR3 length: 13 residues. After removal of 5 bases from V and 10 bases from J, the junction contained 7 bases not matched to a gene. The V gene's germline CDR1 is SGHDN and CDR2 FVKESK.

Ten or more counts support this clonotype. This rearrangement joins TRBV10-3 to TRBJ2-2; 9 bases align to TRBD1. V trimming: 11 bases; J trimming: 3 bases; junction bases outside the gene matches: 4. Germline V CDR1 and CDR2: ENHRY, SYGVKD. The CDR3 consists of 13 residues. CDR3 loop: CASRQGDTGELFF. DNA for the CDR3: TGTGCCTCTAGACAGGGGGACACCGGGGAGCTGTTTTTT.

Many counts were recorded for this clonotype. This CDR3 is CASSIQGGLGELFF. The CDR3 DNA follows: TGTGCCAGTAGTATTCAAGGAGGGTTAGGGGAGCTGTTTTTT. The chain recombines TRBV19 with TRBJ2-2; D possibly corresponds to TRBD2 (6 bases). Germline lookup yields CDR1 LNHDA and CDR2 SQIVND (reference sequence). V shed 3 bases and J shed 8 bases, with 13 bases lying between them. This CDR3 is 14 amino acids long.

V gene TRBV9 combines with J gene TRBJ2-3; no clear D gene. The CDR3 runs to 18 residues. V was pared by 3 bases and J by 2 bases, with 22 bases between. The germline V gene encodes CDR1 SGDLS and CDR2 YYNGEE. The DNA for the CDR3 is TGTGCCAGCAGCGCCCGCGAGATCTTCGTCGCTAACACAGATACGCAGTATTTT. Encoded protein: CASSAREIFVANTDTQYF.

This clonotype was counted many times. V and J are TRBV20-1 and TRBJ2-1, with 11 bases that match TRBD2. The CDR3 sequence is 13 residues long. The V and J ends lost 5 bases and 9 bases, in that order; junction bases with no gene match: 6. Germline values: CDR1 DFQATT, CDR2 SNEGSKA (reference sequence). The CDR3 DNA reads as TGCAGTGCTCCACTAGCGGGAGCGGGTGAGCAGTTCTTC. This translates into CSAPLAGAGEQFF.

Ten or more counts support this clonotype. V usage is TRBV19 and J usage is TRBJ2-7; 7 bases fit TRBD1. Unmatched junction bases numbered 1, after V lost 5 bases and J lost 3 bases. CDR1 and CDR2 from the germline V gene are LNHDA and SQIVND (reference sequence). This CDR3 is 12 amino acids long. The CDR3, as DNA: TGTGCCAGTAGTTCAGGGGGCTACGAGCAGTACTTC. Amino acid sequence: CASSSGGYEQYF.

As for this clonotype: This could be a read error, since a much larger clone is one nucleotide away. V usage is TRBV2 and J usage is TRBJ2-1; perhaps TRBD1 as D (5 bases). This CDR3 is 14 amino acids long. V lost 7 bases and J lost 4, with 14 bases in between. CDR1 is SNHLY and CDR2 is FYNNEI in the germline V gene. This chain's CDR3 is CASKPGMAYNEQFF. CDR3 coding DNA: TGTGCCAGCAAGCCAGGGATGGCGTACAATGAGCAGTTCTTC. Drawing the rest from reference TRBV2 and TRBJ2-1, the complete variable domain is EPEVTQTPSHQVTQMGQEVILRCVPISNHLYFYWYRQILGQKVEFLVSFYNNEISEKSEIFDDQFSVERPDGSNFTLKIRSTKLEDSAMYFCASKPGMAYNEQFFGPGTRLTVL.

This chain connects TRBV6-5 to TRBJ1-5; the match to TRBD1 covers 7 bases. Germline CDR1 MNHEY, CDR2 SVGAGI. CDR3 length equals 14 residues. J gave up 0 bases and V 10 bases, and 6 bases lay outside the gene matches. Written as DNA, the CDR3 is TGTGCCACCGGACAGGAGTATAGCAATCAGCCCCAGCATTTT. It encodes CATGQEYSNQPQHF.

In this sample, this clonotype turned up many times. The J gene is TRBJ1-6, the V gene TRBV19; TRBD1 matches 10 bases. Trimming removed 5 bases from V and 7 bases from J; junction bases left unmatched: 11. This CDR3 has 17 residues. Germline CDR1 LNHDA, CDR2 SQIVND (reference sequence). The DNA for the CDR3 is TGTGCCAGTAGTTTCATGCCGACGGGACAGGGGAATTCACCCCTCCACTTT. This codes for CASSFMPTGQGNSPLHF.

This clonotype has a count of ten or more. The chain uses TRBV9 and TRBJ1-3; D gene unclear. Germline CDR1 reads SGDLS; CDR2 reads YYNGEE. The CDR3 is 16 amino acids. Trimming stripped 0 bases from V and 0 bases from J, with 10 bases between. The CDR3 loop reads CASSVAAVNSGNTIYF. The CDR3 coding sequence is TGTGCCAGCAGCGTAGCTGCGGTAAACTCTGGAAACACCATATATTTT.

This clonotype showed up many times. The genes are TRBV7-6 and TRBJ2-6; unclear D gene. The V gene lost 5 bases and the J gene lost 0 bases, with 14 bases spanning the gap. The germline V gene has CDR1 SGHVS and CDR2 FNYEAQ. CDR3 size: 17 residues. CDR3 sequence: CASSPWTVSSGANVLTF. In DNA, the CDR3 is TGTGCCAGCAGCCCCTGGACGGTGAGCTCTGGGGCCAACGTCCTGACTTTC.

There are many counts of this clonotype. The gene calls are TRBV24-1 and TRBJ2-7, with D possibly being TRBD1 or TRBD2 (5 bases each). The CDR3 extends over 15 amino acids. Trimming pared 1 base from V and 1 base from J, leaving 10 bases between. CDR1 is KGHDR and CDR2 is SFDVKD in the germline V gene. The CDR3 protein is CATSDLGTGSYEQYF. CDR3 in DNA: TGTGCCACCAGTGATTTAGGGACCGGTTCCTACGAGCAGTACTTC.

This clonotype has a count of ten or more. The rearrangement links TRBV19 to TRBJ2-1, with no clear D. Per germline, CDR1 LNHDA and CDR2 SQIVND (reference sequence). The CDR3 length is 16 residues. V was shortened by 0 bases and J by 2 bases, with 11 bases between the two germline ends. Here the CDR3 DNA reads TGTGCCAGTAGTATAGATGGCGGTTTCCCCTACAATGAGCAGTTCTTC. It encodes CASSIDGGFPYNEQFF.

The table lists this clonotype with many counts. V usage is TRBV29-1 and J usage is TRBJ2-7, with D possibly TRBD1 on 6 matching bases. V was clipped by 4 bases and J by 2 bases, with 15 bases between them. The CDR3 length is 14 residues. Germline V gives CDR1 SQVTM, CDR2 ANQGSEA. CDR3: CSVAEATGPYEQYF. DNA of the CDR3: TGCAGCGTTGCGGAGGCGACAGGCCCCTACGAGCAGTACTTC.

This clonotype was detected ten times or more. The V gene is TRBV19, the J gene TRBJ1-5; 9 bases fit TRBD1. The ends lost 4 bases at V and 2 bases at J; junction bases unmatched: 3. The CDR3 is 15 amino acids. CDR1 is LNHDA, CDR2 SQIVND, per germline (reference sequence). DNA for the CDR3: TGTGCCAGTAGTACAACAGGGGGCCGCAATCAGCCCCAGCATTTT. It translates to CASSTTGGRNQPQHF.

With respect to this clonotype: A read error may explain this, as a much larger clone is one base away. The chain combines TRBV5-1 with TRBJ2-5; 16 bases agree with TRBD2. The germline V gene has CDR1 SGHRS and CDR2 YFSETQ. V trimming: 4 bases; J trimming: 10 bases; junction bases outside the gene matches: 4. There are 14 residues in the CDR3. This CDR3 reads CASSPGTSGGGQYF. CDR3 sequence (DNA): TGCGCCAGCAGCCCCGGGACTAGCGGGGGGGGCCAGTACTTC.

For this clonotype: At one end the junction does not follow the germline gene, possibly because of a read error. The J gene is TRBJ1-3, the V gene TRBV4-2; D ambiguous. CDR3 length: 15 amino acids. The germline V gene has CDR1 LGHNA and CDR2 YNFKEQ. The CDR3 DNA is TGTGCCAGCAGCCAAGACCAGAGCTCTGGAAGCACCATATATTTT. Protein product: CASSQDQSSGSTIYF.

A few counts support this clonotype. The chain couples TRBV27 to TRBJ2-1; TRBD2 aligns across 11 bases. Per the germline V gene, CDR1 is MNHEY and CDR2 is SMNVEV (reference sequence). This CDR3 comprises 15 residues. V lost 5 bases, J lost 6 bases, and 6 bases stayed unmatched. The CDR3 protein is CASSTSGSGGNEQFF. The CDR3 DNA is TGTGCCAGCAGTACTAGCGGGAGTGGGGGCAATGAGCAGTTCTTC.

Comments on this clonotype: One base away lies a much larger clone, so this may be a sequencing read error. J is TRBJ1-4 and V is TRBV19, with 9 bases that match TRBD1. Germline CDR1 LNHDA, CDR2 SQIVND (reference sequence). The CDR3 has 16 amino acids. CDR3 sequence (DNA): TGTTCCAGTAGATGGGGACAGGGCTTTCGGAATGAAAAACTGTTTTTT. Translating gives CSSRWGQGFRNEKLFF.

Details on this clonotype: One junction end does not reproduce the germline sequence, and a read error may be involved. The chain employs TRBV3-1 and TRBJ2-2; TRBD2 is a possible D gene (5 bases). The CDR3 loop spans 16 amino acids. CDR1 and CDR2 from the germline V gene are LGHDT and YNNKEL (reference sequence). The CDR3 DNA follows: TGTGCCAGCAGCGTAGGTCCACACAAAACGCACCGGGGAGCTGTTTTT. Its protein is CASSVGPHKTHRGAVF.

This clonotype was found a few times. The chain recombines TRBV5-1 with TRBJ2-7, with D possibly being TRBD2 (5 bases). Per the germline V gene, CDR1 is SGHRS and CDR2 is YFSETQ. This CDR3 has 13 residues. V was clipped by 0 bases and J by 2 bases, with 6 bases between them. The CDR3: CASSLVATYEQYF. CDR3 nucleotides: TGCGCCAGCAGCTTGGTAGCGACCTACGAGCAGTACTTC.

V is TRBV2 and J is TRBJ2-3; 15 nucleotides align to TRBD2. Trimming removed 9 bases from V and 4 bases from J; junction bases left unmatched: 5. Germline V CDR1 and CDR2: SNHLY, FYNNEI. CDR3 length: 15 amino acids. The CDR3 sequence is CARGLAGGPSDTQYF. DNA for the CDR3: TGTGCCAGAGGACTAGCGGGGGGGCCCTCAGATACGCAGTATTTT.

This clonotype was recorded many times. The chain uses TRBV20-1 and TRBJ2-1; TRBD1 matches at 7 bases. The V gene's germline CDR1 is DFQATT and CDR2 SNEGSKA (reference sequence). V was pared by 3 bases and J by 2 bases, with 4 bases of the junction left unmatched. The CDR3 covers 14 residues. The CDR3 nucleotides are TGCAGTGCTAGGCTACAGGGGACCTACAATGAGCAGTTCTTC. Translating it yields CSARLQGTYNEQFF.

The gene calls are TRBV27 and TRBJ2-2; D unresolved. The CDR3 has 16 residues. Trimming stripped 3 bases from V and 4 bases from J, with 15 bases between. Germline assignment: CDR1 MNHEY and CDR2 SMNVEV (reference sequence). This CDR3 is CASSFSHDRVTGELFF. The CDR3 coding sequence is TGTGCCAGCAGTTTTTCACATGATCGGGTCACCGGGGAGCTGTTTTTT.

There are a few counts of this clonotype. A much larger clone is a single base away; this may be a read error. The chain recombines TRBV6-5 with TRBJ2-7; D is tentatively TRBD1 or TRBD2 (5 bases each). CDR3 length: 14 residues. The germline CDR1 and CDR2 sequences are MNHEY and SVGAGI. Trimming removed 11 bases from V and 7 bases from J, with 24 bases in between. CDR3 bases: TGTGCCGGCACACCAACCGGGACCGGGTGGGAGCAGTACTTC. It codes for CAGTPTGTGWEQYF.

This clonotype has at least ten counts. The CDR3 here is CASSLAGTDITDTQYF. DNA for the CDR3: TGTGCCAGCAGCTTGGCCGGGACAGATATTACAGATACGCAGTATTTT. The gene calls are TRBV5-4 and TRBJ2-3; 7 bases align to TRBD1. The CDR3 consists of 16 residues. V shed 0 bases, J shed 3 bases, and the junction held 7 bases outside the gene matches. Germline V gives CDR1 SGHNT, CDR2 YYREEE (reference sequence).

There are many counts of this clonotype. The CDR3 nucleotides are TGTGCCAGTAGTTTGGACTGGAGTGGCAATGGCTACACCTTC. Translating gives CASSLDWSGNGYTF. The chain links TRBV19 to TRBJ1-2; no clear D. V dropped 5 bases and J dropped 6 bases, with 16 bases sitting between them. The CDR3 contains 14 residues. Germline V gives CDR1 LNHDA, CDR2 SQIVND (reference sequence).

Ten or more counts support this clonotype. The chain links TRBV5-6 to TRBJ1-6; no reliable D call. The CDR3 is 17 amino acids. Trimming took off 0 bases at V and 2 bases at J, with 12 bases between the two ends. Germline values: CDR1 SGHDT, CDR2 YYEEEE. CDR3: CASSLGGIRAYNSPLHF. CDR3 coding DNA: TGTGCCAGCAGCTTGGGGGGTATTAGGGCCTATAATTCACCCCTCCACTTT.